This TCR beta chain was documented in a study of blood T cell repertoires in COVID-19. Looking at the study overall: Acute and convalescent COVID-19 samples came from the United States, Italy and Spain. The analysed material was cDNA or gDNA that came from T cells, B-cell-depleted T cells, or PBMCs.

Participant age was about 18 to 89 years, and participants resided in fewer than 30 US areas. Recovered status applied to Cohort 3 donors who had two consecutive negative PCRs. It also applied to those with clearance or with symptom resolution. Produced via immunoSEQ multiplex PCR; TCRdb's table is partial and in-frame only. Of approximately 300,000 clones listed, approximately 83% are singletons. CDR3 length: 18 amino acids. V gave up 0 bases and J gave up 3 bases; unmatched junction bases: 13. This TCR was recovered from a woman aged 25 to 45 who had recovered from COVID-19. Sequenced material: PBMCs or T cells enriched from blood (not recorded which). J is TRBJ2-7 and V is TRBV5-3, with TRBD1 matching over 9 bases. TRBV5-3 is annotated as an ORF whose role is uncertain. CDR3 residues: CARSLEHRGPASFYEQYF. CDR3 DNA sequence: TGTGCCAGAAGCTTGGAGCACAGGGGGCCGGCCTCTTTCTACGAGCAGTACTTC.